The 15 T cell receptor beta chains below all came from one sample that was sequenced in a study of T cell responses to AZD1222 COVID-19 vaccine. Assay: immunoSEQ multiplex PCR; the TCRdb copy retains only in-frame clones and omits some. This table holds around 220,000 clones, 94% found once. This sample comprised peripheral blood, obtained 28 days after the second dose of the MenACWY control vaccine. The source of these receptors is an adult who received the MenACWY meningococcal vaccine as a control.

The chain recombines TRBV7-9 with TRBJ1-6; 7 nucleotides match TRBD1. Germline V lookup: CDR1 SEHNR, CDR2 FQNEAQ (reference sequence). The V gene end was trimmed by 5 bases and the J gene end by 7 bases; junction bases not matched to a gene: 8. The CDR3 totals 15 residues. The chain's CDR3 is CASSGGDSPNSPLHF. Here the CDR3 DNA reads TGTGCCAGCAGCGGAGGGGACAGTCCAAATTCACCCCTCCACTTT.

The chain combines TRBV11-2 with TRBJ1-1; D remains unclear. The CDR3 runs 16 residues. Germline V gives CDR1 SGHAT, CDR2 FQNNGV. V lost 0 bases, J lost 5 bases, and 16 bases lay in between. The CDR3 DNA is TGTGCCAGCAGCTTAGATCTTCCACTTATGGTAACTGAAGCTTTCTTT. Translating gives CASSLDLPLMVTEAFF.

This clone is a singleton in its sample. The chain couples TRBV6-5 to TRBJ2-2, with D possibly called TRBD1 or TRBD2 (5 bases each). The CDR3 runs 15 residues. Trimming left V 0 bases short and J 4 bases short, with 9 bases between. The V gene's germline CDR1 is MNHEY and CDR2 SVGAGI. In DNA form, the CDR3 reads TGTGCCAGCAGTTACTCCGGGGCGGGCACCGGGGAGCTGTTTTTT. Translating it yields CASSYSGAGTGELFF.

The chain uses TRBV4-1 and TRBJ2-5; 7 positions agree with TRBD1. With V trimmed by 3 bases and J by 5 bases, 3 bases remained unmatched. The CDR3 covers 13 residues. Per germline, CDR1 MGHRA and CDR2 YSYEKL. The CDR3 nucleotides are TGCGCCAGCAGCCAGGGACAGATGGAGACCCAGTACTTC. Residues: CASSQGQMETQYF.

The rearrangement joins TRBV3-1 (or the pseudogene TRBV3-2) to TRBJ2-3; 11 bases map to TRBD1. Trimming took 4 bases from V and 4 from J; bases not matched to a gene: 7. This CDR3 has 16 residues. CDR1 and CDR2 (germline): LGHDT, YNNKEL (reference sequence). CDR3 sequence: CASSLTDRGLSDTQYF. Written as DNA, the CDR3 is TGTGCCAGCAGCCTTACGGACAGGGGGCTATCAGATACGCAGTATTTT.

For the CDR3, the DNA is TGTGCCAGCAGTGAGACCTTAATCGGGGGAAGGGACTATGGCTACACCTTC. Protein product: CASSETLIGGRDYGYTF. The chain has TRBV27 and TRBJ1-2, with a possible D match to TRBD1 (5 bases). V dropped 5 bases and J dropped 3 bases, with 22 bases sitting between them. Germline-derived CDR1 and CDR2 are MNHEY and SMNVEV (reference sequence). This CDR3 spans 17 amino acids.

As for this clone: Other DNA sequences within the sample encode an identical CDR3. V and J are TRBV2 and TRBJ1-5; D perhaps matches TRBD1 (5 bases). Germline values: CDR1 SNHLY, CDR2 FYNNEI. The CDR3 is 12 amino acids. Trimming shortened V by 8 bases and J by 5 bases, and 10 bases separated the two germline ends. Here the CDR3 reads CASGGQDQPQHF. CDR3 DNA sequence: TGTGCCAGCGGGGGTCAGGATCAGCCCCAGCATTTT. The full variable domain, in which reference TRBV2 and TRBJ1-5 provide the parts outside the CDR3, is EPEVTQTPSHQVTQMGQEVILRCVPISNHLYFYWYRQILGQKVEFLVSFYNNEISEKSEIFDDQFSVERPDGSNFTLKIRSTKLEDSAMYFCASGGQDQPQHFGDGTRLSIL.

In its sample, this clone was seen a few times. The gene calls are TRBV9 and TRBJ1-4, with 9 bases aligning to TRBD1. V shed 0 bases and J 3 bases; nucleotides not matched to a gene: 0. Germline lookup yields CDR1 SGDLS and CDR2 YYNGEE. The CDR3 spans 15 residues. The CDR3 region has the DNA TGTGCCAGCAGCGTAGGGACAGGGGCTAATGAAAAACTGTTTTTT. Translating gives CASSVGTGANEKLFF. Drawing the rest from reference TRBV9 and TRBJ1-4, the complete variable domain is DSGVTQTPKHLITATGQRVTLRCSPRSGDLSVYWYQQSLDQGLQFLIQYYNGEERAKGNILERFSAQQFPDLHSELNLSSLELGDSALYFCASSVGTGANEKLFFGSGTQLSVL.

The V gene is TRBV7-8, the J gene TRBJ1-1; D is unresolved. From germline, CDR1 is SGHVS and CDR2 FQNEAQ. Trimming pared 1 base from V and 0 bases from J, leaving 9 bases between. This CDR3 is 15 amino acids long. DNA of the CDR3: TGTGCCAGCAGCTTAGAATTACAGATGAACACTGAAGCTTTCTTT. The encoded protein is CASSLELQMNTEAFF.

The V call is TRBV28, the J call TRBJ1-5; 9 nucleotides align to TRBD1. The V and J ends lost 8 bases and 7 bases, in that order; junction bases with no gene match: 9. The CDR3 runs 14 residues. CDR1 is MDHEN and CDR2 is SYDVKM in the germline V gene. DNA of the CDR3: TGTGCCAGCGCATCGGGACAGGGAGACCAGCCCCAGCATTTT. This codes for CASASGQGDQPQHF.

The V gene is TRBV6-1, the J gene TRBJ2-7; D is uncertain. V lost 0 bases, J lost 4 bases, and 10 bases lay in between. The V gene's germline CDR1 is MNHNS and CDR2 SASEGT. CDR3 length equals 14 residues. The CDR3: CASSEAFLVYEQYF. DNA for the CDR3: TGTGCCAGCAGTGAAGCGTTTTTGGTTTACGAGCAGTACTTC.

The CDR3 spells CAGPGETQYF. The DNA for the CDR3 is TGCGCCGGTCCTGGAGAGACCCAGTACTTC. V usage is TRBV10-1 and J usage is TRBJ2-5; D gene ambiguous. The germline gives CDR1 WNHNN, CDR2 SYGVQD (reference sequence). V gave up 11 bases and J gave up 4 bases, with 8 bases separating them. This CDR3 is 10 amino acids long.

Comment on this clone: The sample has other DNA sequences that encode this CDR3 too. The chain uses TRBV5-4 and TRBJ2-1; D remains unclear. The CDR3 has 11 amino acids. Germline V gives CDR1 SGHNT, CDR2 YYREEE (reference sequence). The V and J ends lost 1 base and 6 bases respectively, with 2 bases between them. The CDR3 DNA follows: TGTGCCAGCAGCTTGTCCAATGAGCAGTTCTTC. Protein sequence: CASSLSNEQFF. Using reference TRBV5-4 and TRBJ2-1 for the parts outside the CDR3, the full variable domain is ETGVTQSPTHLIKTRGQQVTLRCSSQSGHNTVSWYQQALGQGPQFIFQYYREEENGRGNFPPRFSGLQFPNYSSELNVNALELDDSALYLCASSLSNEQFFGPGTRLTVL.

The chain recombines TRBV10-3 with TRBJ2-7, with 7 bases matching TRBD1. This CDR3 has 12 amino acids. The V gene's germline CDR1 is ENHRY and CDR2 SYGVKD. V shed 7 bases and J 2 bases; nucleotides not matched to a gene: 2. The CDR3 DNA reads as TGTGCCATCATGGACAGGACCTACGAGCAGTACTTC. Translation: CAIMDRTYEQYF.

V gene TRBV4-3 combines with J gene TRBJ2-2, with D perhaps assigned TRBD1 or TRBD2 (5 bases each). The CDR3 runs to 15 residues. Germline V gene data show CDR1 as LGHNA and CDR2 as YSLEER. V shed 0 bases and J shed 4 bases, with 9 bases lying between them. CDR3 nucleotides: TGCGCCAGCAGCCAAGATTTGGGGGTCACCGGGGAGCTGTTTTTT. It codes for CASSQDLGVTGELFF.